The sequence of this TCR beta chain was determined in a study of human T cells and chemical hapten exposure. Study at large: Minor volume differences among pooled libraries chiefly drove per-sample TCR yield variation.

The library attached unique molecular identifiers to individual cDNA molecules. TCRdb reanalysed the RACE reads using MiXCR and keeps one entry per CDR3 protein. The table has 25,000 to 35,000 distinct CDR3 sequences, about 7.7% seen once. The CDR3 has 14 residues. Trimming at V came to 8 bases and at J to 10 bases, leaving 7 bases not matched to a gene. Germline V gene sequence: CDR1 MNHEY, CDR2 SVGEGT. Time point defined: healthy volunteer bleed at 2 weeks. Unfractionated whole blood yielded total RNA. This clonotype is deemed medium-sized. The chain recombines TRBV6-2 or TRBV6-3 with TRBJ2-1; 14 bases map to TRBD2. The receptor comes from a human donor in good health. Some clones in this sample may be carry-over from other donors' samples. The sequenced material came from whole blood. CDR3 DNA sequence: TGTGCCAGCCAGACTAGCGGGGGGGCTATGGAGCAGTTCTTC. It yields the protein CASQTSGGAMEQFF.